The rows below give T cell receptor beta chains drawn from one sample of a study of blood T cell repertoires in COVID-19. Clones were read by immunoSEQ multiplex PCR, and TCRdb kept only the in-frame ones, dropping some. The sample has approximately 380,000 clones, approximately 81% seen once; the top ten hold roughly 3.4%. Sequencing input: peripheral blood. Receptors originate from a woman between 18 and 29 years old with acute or convalescent COVID-19. CDR3s include the opening cysteine and the closing phenylalanine or tryptophan. D genes are given only for firm matches. Not every row has a clone size; where given, it reads once, few, many or a size class.

CDR3aa	CDR3nt	v_gene	j_gene	d_gene	abundance
CASRSGEAFF	TGTGCCAGCAGATCAGGAGAAGCTTTCTTT	TRBV12-3/TRBV12-4	TRBJ1-1	NA	NA
CASSLSPVETQYF	TGTGCCAGCAGTTTATCCCCAGTAGAGACCCAGTACTTC	TRBV27	TRBJ2-5	NA	many
CASSEWRYWDEQYF	TGTGCCAGCAGTGAGTGGCGGTATTGGGACGAGCAGTACTTC	TRBV6-1	TRBJ2-7	NA	once
CASSQDHGQGAYGYTF	TGTGCCAGCAGCCAGGACCATGGACAGGGGGCCTATGGCTACACCTTC	TRBV3-1/TRBV3-2	TRBJ1-2	TRBD1	NA
CASSPPPGGVSGEQYF	TGTGCCAGCTCACCACCCCCAGGGGGCGTTTCGGGGGAGCAGTACTTC	TRBV18	TRBJ2-7	TRBD1	NA
CASSLIGRKNSNYGYTF	TGTGCCAGCAGCTTAATTGGTAGAAAAAATTCTAACTATGGCTACACCTTC	TRBV7-3	TRBJ1-2	NA	NA
CASSHGTSGSPDTQYF	TGTGCCAGCAGCCACGGGACTAGCGGGAGCCCAGATACGCAGTATTTT	TRBV14	TRBJ2-3	TRBD2	NA
CAWSVPGFRAFF	TGTGCCTGGAGTGTACCCGGGTTCCGGGCTTTCTTT	TRBV30	TRBJ1-1	NA	NA
CASSLGQSGEQYF	TGCGCCAGCAGCTTAGGACAGTCTGGAGAGCAGTACTTC	TRBV5-1	TRBJ2-7	NA	NA
CASSLGVQETQYF	TGCGCCAGCAGCTTGGGTGTACAAGAGACCCAGTACTTC	TRBV5-1	TRBJ2-5	NA	NA
CASRQGVQNTEAFF	TGTGCCAGCAGACAAGGGGTCCAGAACACTGAAGCTTTCTTT	TRBV2	TRBJ1-1	NA	NA
CAISEEGSGYEQYF	TGTGCCATCAGTGAGGAGGGTAGTGGGTACGAGCAGTACTTC	TRBV10-3	TRBJ2-7	NA	NA
CASSGSGDTPGETQYF	TGTGCCAGCAGCGGATCAGGGGATACCCCTGGGGAGACCCAGTACTTC	TRBV9	TRBJ2-5	NA	NA
CASSPPPGSSEKLFF	TGTGCCAGCAGTCCCCCCCCCGGGTCCAGTGAAAAACTGTTTTTT	TRBV28	TRBJ1-4	NA	NA
CASSPTRTYNEQFF	TGTGCCAGCTCACCGACGAGGACCTACAATGAGCAGTTCTTC	TRBV18	TRBJ2-1	NA	NA
CASSQGPGVSDGYTF	TGCGCCAGCAGCCAAGGGCCGGGGGTTTCTGACGGCTACACCTTC	TRBV4-1	TRBJ1-2	NA	NA
CASSDTSGTGDTQYF	TGTGCCAGCAGTGATACTAGCGGGACGGGAGATACGCAGTATTTT	TRBV9	TRBJ2-3	TRBD2	many
CASTIQTGNYEQYF	TGCGCCAGTACTATTCAGACAGGGAACTACGAGCAGTACTTC	TRBV5-1	TRBJ2-7	TRBD1	NA
CASSSGTGYEKLFF	TGCGCCAGCAGCTCCGGGACAGGGTATGAAAAACTGTTTTTT	TRBV5-1	TRBJ1-4	TRBD1	NA
CASNLGLAGGYNEQFF	TGTGCCAGTAACCTGGGACTAGCGGGAGGATACAATGAGCAGTTCTTC	TRBV19	TRBJ2-1	TRBD2	NA
CASSNRNRGPYNEQFF	TGTGCCAGCAGCAACCGTAACAGGGGCCCTTACAATGAGCAGTTCTTC	TRBV7-2	TRBJ2-1	TRBD1	NA
CAPGGEVDTEAFF	TGTGCCCCCGGGGGTGAGGTCGACACTGAAGCTTTCTTT	TRBV24-1	TRBJ1-1	NA	NA
CASRRRPQNTEAFF	TGTGCCAGTAGAAGGAGACCGCAGAACACTGAAGCTTTCTTT	TRBV19	TRBJ1-1	NA	NA
CASSLTGTYEQYF	TGTGCCAGCAGTTTGACAGGGACCTACGAGCAGTACTTC	TRBV28	TRBJ2-7	TRBD1	NA
CASSPGPGTSGGAQFF	TGTGCCAGCAGCCCAGGGCCCGGGACTAGCGGGGGGGCCCAGTTCTTC	TRBV7-3	TRBJ2-1	TRBD2	NA
CASSFDRKGYEQYF	TGTGCCAGCAGCTTTGACAGGAAGGGTTACGAGCAGTACTTC	TRBV11-1	TRBJ2-7	NA	many
CSTGTGGTDTQYF	TGCAGCACCGGGACAGGGGGCACAGATACGCAGTATTTT	TRBV29-1	TRBJ2-3	TRBD1	NA
CASRGQGINEKLFF	TGCGCCAGCAGGGGACAGGGGATCAATGAAAAACTGTTTTTT	TRBV5-1	TRBJ1-4	TRBD1	NA
CASSSQDHTEAFF	TGTGCCAGCAGCTCACAGGATCACACTGAAGCTTTCTTT	TRBV12-3/TRBV12-4	TRBJ1-1	NA	NA
CSVRGGYGYTF	TGCAGCGTTAGAGGAGGCTATGGCTACACCTTC	TRBV29-1	TRBJ1-2	NA	NA
CASARDRDTGELFF	TGCGCCAGTGCCCGGGACAGGGACACCGGGGAGCTGTTTTTT	TRBV5-1	TRBJ2-2	TRBD1	NA
CASSPSVQGNEQFF	TGTGCCAGCAGCCCGAGCGTACAGGGGAATGAGCAGTTCTTC	TRBV28	TRBJ2-1	TRBD1	NA
CASRRDISYNSPLHF	TGCGCCAGCCGCCGGGACATCTCCTATAATTCACCCCTCCACTTT	TRBV5-1	TRBJ1-6	NA	NA
CASRADRAAGNTIYF	TGCGCCAGCAGGGCGGACAGGGCGGCTGGAAACACCATATATTTT	TRBV5-1	TRBJ1-3	TRBD1	NA
CSATDRAAGYTF	TGCAGTGCTACTGACAGGGCGGCTGGCTACACCTTC	TRBV20-1	TRBJ1-2	TRBD1	NA
CASSLTTNSYEQYF	TGTGCCAGCAGCTTGACTACAAACTCCTACGAGCAGTACTTC	TRBV11-2	TRBJ2-7	NA	NA
CASSFTSTSAFETQYF	TGTGCCAGCAGCTTCACATCTACTAGCGCCTTCGAGACCCAGTACTTC	TRBV5-8	TRBJ2-5	TRBD2	once
CASSFGGGVRYNEQFF	TGTGCCAGCAGTTTCGGTGGGGGGGTTCGGTACAATGAGCAGTTCTTC	TRBV6-9	TRBJ2-1	TRBD2	NA
CASSVPRTGASEQYF	TGTGCCAGCAGCGTGCCAAGGACAGGGGCCTCCGAGCAGTACTTC	TRBV11-2	TRBJ2-7	TRBD1	NA
CASSRTWTSYQETQYF	TGCGCCAGCAGCCGAACCTGGACTTCGTACCAAGAGACCCAGTACTTC	TRBV4-1	TRBJ2-5	NA	NA
CAWTKRRESEAFF	TGTGCCTGGACCAAAAGGAGGGAATCTGAAGCTTTCTTT	TRBV30	TRBJ1-1	NA	NA
CASSVDPRGFGEKLFF	TGCGCCAGCAGCGTCGACCCCAGGGGGTTCGGTGAAAAACTGTTTTTT	TRBV5-1	TRBJ1-4	TRBD1	NA
CASSTGVAGNTIYF	TGCGCCAGCAGTACAGGGGTGGCTGGAAACACCATATATTTT	TRBV10-1	TRBJ1-3	TRBD1	NA
CSAEPVPNTEAFF	TGCAGCGCTGAACCAGTACCGAACACTGAAGCTTTCTTT	TRBV29-1	TRBJ1-1	NA	NA
CAISNELFRLAGGTDTQYF	TGTGCCATCAGTAACGAACTCTTTCGACTAGCGGGAGGAACAGATACGCAGTATTTT	TRBV10-3	TRBJ2-3	TRBD2	NA
CASSETSGRHNEQFF	TGTGCCAGCAGCGAAACTAGCGGGAGACACAATGAGCAGTTCTTC	TRBV5-8	TRBJ2-1	TRBD2	NA
CASSSGDRETPQHF	TGCGCCAGCAGCAGTGGGGACAGGGAAACGCCCCAGCATTTT	TRBV5-1	TRBJ1-5	TRBD1	NA
CASNLAGQTEAFF	TGTGCCAGCAACCTGGCAGGGCAGACTGAAGCTTTCTTT	TRBV5-4	TRBJ1-1	NA	NA
CASRQGWSGNIQYF	TGTGCCAGCAGGCAGGGGTGGTCGGGAAACATTCAGTACTTC	TRBV27	TRBJ2-4	NA	NA